The present entry profiles one T cell receptor (beta chain) with its context. This clonotype was picked up many times. What this receptor recognizes is not known. The input lacks base qualities; no much larger clone sits a single base away. This specimen comes from a study of neurological immune-mediated disorders (dated by TCRdb to between 2018 and 2021). As for the study more broadly: Of the roughly 34 multiple sclerosis patients, roughly 30 had relapsing-remitting MS and 3 had secondary progressive MS. The study compared peripheral blood TCR-beta repertoires of HTLV-I-associated myelopathy (HAM/TSP) patients, multiple sclerosis patients and healthy controls using UMI-based sequencing. Alongside PBMC samples, the set of about 100 TCR-beta libraries contained longitudinal samples, technical triplicates, and paired CD4+ and CD8+ T-cell subsets that had been sorted. The cohort was made up of 68 subjects, consisting of around 14 HAM/TSP patients, about 34 multiple sclerosis patients and about 20 healthy controls.

Results and caveats for the whole study, not just this receptor: TCR clonal expansion was highest in HAM/TSP patients and lowest in MS patients, with MS patients falling below even healthy controls. Expanded clones from different subjects shared no identical CDR3 amino acid sequences, which suggests that TCR-beta repertoires were private in all groups. The MS cluster showed no association with clinical or MRI features, and the authors stated that larger cohorts are needed. Phylogenetic analysis grouped repertoires from 18 of 34 MS patients into a cluster of related CDR3 sequences, suggesting a possible repertoire-level signature.

The CDR3 covers 15 residues, taking in both the cysteine and the phenylalanine. Only CDR3 DNA is held: 45 bases, read in frame from base 1. In the germline V gene, CDR1 corresponds to SGHVS and CDR2 to FNYEAQ. The germline V and J ends show losses of 3 bases and 2 bases respectively, and no gene match explains 1 base of the junction. Libraries from unsorted PBMCs were made from 2 million PBMCs kept in RNAlater at -80 degrees C until RNA extraction. The multiple sclerosis patients were enrolled in a US clinical protocol that used magnetic resonance imaging to evaluate disease progression. Peripheral blood was subjected to Ficoll-Hypaque density gradient centrifugation to isolate PBMCs, which were then cryopreserved in liquid nitrogen. To synthesize cDNA, template-switch 5'RACE was performed with a primer carrying a 10-nucleotide random unique molecular identifier so that each TCR transcript was tagged. Each sequencing run produced over 170 million TCR-beta sequences covering 15-18 subjects. Total RNA was extracted with the RNeasy kit. The KAPA Real-time Library Amplification kit was used to amplify TCR-beta VDJ regions with primers for the TCR constant region and the 5'RACE anchor. Sample indexes and Illumina adaptors were added in a first PCR, and a second PCR then increased library yield. After purification with Ampure beads, the TCR product of roughly 650 bp was size-selected on a 2% E-gel SizeSelection system. Library quality was checked on a Bioanalyzer, concentration was measured with Qubit, and libraries were quantified with the Kapa Library Quantification kit before pooling. Libraries were sequenced paired-end 2 x 150 bp on an Illumina HiSeq 2500. To increase sequence diversity, 25-30% phiX was spiked into each library pool. As for how the authors treated the data: Quality-filtered reads were processed with the UMI-based MiGEC pipeline, which removed over 75% of raw TCR sequences during error correction. IMGT germline references were used for alignment of VDJ genes, and clonotypes were defined by a unique CDR3 amino acid sequence together with V-J genes. Clonal expansion, Shannon diversity and CDR3 relatedness were evaluated with VDJtools (CalcPairwiseDistances, ClusterSamples), while phylogenetic trees were built in CLCbio workbench. Expanded clones were defined as having at least 8 unique UMIs, based on coefficient-of-variation modelling across technical triplicates. Starting from the raw public reads, TCRdb applied fastp trimming at Q25, assembled clones with MiXCR and retained in-frame beta chains. Every entry covers one CDR3 protein and lists the most common genes and DNA from its rows. These V and J calls originate from TCRdb's pipeline instead of the authors' own analysis. The sample table shows tens of thousands of distinct CDR3 sequences, and 4% to 6% are seen once. The leading ten clones occupy less than 7.5% of the sample.

What was sequenced was PBMCs. This receptor was taken from a man aged 18 to 35 with multiple sclerosis. Recombination connected TRBV7-6 to TRBJ2-3, with TRBD2 matching 11 junction bases. CDR3 loop: CASSFSGRATDTQYF. The nucleotide sequence reads TGTGCCAGCAGCTTTAGCGGGAGGGCCACAGATACGCAGTATTTT.